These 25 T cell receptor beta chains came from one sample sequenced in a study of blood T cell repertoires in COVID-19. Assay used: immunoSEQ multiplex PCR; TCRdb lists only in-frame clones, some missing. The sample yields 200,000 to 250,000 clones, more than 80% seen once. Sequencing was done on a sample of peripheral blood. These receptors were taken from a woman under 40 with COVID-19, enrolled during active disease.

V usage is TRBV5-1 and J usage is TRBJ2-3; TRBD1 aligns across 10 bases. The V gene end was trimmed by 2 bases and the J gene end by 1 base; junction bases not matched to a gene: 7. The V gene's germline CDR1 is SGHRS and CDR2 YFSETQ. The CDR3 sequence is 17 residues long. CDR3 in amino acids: CASSFNGQGGGTDTQYF. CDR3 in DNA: TGCGCCAGCAGCTTTAACGGACAGGGGGGAGGCACAGATACGCAGTATTTT. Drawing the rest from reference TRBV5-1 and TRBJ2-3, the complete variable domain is KAGVTQTPRYLIKTRGQQVTLSCSPISGHRSVSWYQQTPGQGLQFLFEYFSETQRNKGNFPGRFSGRQFSNSRSEMNVSTLELGDSALYLCASSFNGQGGGTDTQYFGPGTRLTVL.

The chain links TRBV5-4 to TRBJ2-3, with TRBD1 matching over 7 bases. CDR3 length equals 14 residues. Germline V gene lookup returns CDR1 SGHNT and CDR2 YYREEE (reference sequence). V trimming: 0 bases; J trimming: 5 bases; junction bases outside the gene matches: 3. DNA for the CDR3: TGTGCCAGCAGCTTGGGACAGGGAATAGATACGCAGTATTTT. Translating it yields CASSLGQGIDTQYF. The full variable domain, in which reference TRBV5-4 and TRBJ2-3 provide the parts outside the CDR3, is ETGVTQSPTHLIKTRGQQVTLRCSSQSGHNTVSWYQQALGQGPQFIFQYYREEENGRGNFPPRFSGLQFPNYSSELNVNALELDDSALYLCASSLGQGIDTQYFGPGTRLTVL.

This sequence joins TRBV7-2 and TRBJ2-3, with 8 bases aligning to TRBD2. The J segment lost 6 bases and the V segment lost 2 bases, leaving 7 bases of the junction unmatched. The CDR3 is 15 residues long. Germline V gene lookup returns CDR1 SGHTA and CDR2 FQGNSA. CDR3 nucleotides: TGTGCCAGCAGCTTAATTGCGGGGGGCCTTGATACGCAGTATTTT. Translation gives CASSLIAGGLDTQYF.

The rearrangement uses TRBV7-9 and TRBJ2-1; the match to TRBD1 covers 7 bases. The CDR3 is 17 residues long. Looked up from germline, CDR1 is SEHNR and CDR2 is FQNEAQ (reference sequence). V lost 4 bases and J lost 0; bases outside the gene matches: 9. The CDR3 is CASSSRLQGFSYNEQFF. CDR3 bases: TGTGCCAGCAGCTCGCGTTTACAGGGGTTCTCCTACAATGAGCAGTTCTTC.

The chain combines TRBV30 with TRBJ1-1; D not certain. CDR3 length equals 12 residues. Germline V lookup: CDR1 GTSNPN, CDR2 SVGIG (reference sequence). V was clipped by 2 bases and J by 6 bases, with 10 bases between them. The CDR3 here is CAWSLQRAEAFF. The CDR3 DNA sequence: TGTGCCTGGAGTCTTCAGCGGGCTGAAGCTTTCTTT.

CDR3 bases: TGTGCCAGCAGACCCTCCGGACTAGCGGGACAGACCGGGGAGCTGTTTTTT. This sequence encodes CASRPSGLAGQTGELFF. V is TRBV6-4 and J is TRBJ2-2, with 12 positions matching TRBD2. Per germline, CDR1 MRHNA and CDR2 SNTAGT. V shed 6 bases, J shed 5 bases, and the junction held 10 bases outside the gene matches. The CDR3 has 17 residues.

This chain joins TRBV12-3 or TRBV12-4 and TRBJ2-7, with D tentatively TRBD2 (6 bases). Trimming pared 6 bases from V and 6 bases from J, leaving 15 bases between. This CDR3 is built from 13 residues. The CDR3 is CASSHGRLGEQYF. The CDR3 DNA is TGTGCCAGCAGCCATGGGAGGCTCGGCGAGCAGTACTTC.

The chain's CDR3 is CASSRNDRADEQYF. DNA for the CDR3: TGTGCCAGCAGCCGTAACGACAGGGCCGACGAGCAGTACTTC. This chain joins TRBV5-5 and TRBJ2-7; 7 bases line up with TRBD1. Germline values: CDR1 SGHKS, CDR2 YYEKEE (reference sequence). This CDR3 region has 14 residues. V shed 4 bases and J 5 bases; nucleotides not matched to a gene: 9.

This CDR3 is CASSHRAGGHDEQYF. DNA of the CDR3: TGTGCCAGCAGCCACCGAGCGGGAGGGCACGACGAGCAGTACTTC. This chain links TRBV3-1 (or the pseudogene TRBV3-2) with TRBJ2-7, with 10 bases aligning to TRBD2. J was trimmed by 5 bases and V by 3 bases; bases with no gene match: 7. The CDR3 is 15 residues long. Germline CDR1 and CDR2: LGHDT and YNNKEL (reference sequence).

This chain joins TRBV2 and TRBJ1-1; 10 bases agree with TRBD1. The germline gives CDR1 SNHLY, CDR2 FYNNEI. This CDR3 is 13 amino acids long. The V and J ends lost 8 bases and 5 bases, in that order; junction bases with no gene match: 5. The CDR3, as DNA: TGTGCCAGCTCGGGACAGGGGAGGACTGAAGCTTTCTTT. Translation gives CASSGQGRTEAFF.

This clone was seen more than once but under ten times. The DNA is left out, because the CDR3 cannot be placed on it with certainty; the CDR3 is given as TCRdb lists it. CDR3 amino acids: CASSVGGGATLF. The J gene is TRBJ1-2, the V gene TRBV9; TRBD1, as called in the table, went unchecked against the DNA. Both ends counted, the CDR3 spans 12 residues. In germline, CDR1 is SGDLS, CDR2 YYNGEE.

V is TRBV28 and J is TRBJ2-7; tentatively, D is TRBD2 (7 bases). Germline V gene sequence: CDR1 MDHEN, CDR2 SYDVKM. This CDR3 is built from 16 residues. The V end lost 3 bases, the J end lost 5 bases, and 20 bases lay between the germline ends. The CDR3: CASSFHTGGLGDEQYF. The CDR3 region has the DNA TGTGCCAGCAGTTTTCACACGGGGGGCTTAGGGGACGAGCAGTACTTC.

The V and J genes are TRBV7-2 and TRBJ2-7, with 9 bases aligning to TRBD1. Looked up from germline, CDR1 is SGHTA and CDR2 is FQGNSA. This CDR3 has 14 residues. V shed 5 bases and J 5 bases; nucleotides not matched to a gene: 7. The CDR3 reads CASSADRGPHEQYF. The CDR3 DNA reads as TGTGCCAGCAGCGCGGACAGGGGACCCCACGAGCAGTACTTC.

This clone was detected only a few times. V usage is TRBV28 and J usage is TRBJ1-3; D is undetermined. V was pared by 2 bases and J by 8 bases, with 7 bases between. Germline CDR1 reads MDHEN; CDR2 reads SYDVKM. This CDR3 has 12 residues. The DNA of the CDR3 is TGTGCCAGCAGTTTACCGGGAGACACCATATATTTT. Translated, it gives CASSLPGDTIYF.

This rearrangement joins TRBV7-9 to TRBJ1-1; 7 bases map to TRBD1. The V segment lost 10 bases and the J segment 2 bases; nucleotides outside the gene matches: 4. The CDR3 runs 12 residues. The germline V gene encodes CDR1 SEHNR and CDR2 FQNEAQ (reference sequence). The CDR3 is CATRQGNTEAFF. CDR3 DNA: TGTGCCACCAGACAGGGTAACACTGAAGCTTTCTTT.

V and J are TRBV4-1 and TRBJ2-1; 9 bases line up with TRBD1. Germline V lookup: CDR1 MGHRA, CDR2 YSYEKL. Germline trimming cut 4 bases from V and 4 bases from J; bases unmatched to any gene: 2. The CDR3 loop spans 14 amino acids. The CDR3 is CASSPGQGYNEQFF. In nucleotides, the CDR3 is TGCGCCAGCAGCCCCGGACAGGGGTACAATGAGCAGTTCTTC.

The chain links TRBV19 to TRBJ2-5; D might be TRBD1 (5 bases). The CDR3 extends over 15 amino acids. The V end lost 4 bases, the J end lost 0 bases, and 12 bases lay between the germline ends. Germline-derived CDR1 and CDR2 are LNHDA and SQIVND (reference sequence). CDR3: CASSRTPLYQETQYF. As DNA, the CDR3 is TGTGCCAGTAGTAGGACACCCCTGTACCAAGAGACCCAGTACTTC.

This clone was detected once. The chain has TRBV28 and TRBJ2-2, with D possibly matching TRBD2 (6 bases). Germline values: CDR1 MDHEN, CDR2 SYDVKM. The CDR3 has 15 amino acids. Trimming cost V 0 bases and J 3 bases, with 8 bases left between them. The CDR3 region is CASSLWRGYTGELFF. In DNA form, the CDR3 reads TGTGCCAGCAGTTTATGGCGGGGTTACACCGGGGAGCTGTTTTTT.

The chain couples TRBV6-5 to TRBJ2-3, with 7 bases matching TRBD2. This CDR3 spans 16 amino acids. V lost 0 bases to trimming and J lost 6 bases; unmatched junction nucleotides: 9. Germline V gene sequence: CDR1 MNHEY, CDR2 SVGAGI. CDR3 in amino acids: CASSYSGSGDEDTQYF. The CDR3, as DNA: TGTGCCAGCAGTTACTCGGGAAGCGGGGATGAGGATACGCAGTATTTT.

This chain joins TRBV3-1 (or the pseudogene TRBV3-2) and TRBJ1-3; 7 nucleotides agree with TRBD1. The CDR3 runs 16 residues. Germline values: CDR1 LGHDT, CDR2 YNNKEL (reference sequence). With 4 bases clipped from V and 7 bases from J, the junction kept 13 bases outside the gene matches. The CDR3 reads CASSLAFDRDWNTIYF. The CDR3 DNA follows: TGTGCCAGCAGCCTCGCCTTCGACAGGGATTGGAACACCATATATTTT.

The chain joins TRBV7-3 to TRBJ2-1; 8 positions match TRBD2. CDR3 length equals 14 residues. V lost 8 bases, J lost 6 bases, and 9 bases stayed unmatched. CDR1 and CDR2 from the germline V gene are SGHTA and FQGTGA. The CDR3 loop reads CASSPTGLANEQFF. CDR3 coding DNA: TGTGCCAGCTCCCCAACCGGACTAGCCAATGAGCAGTTCTTC.

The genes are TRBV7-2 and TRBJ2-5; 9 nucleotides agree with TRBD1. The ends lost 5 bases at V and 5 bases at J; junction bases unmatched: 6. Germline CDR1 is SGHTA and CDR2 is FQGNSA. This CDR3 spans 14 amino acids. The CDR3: CASSPRGQGETQYF. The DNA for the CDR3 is TGTGCCAGCAGCCCCCGCGGACAGGGGGAGACCCAGTACTTC.

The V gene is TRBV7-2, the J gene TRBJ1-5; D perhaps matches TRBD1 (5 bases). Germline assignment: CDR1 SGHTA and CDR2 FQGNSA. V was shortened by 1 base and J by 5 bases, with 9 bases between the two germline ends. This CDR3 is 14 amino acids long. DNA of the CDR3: TGTGCCAGCAGCTTAGGTAAGGGGCATCAGCCCCAGCATTTT. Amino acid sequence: CASSLGKGHQPQHF.

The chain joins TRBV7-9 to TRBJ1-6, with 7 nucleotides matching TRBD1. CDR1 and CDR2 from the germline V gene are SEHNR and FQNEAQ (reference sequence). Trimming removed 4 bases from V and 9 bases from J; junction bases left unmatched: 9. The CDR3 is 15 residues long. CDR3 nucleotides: TGTGCCAGCAGCTCCGACAGGGAAGGTAGTTCACCCCTCCACTTT. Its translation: CASSSDREGSSPLHF.

CDR3 in amino acids: CASSQYYGYTF. The CDR3, as DNA: TGTGCCAGCAGCCAATACTATGGCTACACCTTC. The chain joins TRBV12-3 or TRBV12-4 to TRBJ1-2; D not certain. CDR3 length: 11 amino acids. V was cut by 6 bases and J by 3 bases, with 5 bases left in between.